This T cell receptor beta chain was retrieved from a study of blood T cell repertoires in COVID-19. In the authors' workflow: Reference gene primer amplification gave estimated nucleated cell counts. Measured with immunoSEQ multiplex PCR; TCRdb has only the in-frame clones, and not every one. V and J calls and clone size are those listed in that table; D and trimming were worked out from the DNA. The data contain 97,000 or so clones, 82% of them singletons. This CDR3 region has 17 residues. CDR1 is SGHVS, CDR2 FNYEAQ, per germline. The junction had 7 bases not matched to a gene; V was cut back by 0 bases and J by 0 bases. In its sample, this clone was seen a few times.

This clonotype was sampled from a man older than 75 with acute or convalescent COVID-19. The chain uses TRBV7-6 and TRBJ2-7, with TRBD2 matching 8 bases. The material sequenced was peripheral blood. The CDR3 here is CASSLARGLGDSYEQYF. CDR3 DNA sequence: TGTGCCAGCAGCTTAGCGCGGGGACTAGGGGACTCCTACGAGCAGTACTTC. The full variable domain, rest sourced from reference TRBV7-6 and TRBJ2-7, is GAGVSQSPRYKVTKRGQDVALRCDPISGHVSLYWYRQALGQGPEFLTYFNYEAQQDKSGLPNDRFSAERPEGSISTLTIQRTEQRDSAMYRCASSLARGLGDSYEQYFGPGTRLTVT.